The clone carrying this TCR beta chain was seen many times. The study's library attached unique molecular identifiers to single cDNA molecules. TCRdb independently ran MiXCR on the 5' RACE reads; one entry per CDR3 protein. The top ten clones hold over 6.5% of a sample with approximately 80,000 distinct CDR3 sequences, 15% to 20% of them seen once. Unfractionated whole blood served as the source for total RNA extraction. This record belongs to a study of human T cells and chemical hapten exposure. This clonotype was sampled from a female donor in good health.

The CDR3 coding sequence is TGTGCCAGCAGCCAAACAGGGGCCTTAAGAGGGAACACTGAAGCTTTCTTT. Its protein is CASSQTGALRGNTEAFF. This sequence joins TRBV7-8 and TRBJ1-1; 7 nucleotides line up with TRBD1. The ends lost 5 bases at V and 1 base at J; junction bases unmatched: 13. The germline gives CDR1 SGHVS, CDR2 FQNEAQ. The CDR3 is 17 residues long. Looking up the rest from reference TRBV7-8 and TRBJ1-1 gives the full variable domain: GAGVSQSPRYKVAKRGQDVALRCDPISGHVSLFWYQQALGQGPEFLTYFQNEAQLDKSGLPSDRFFAERPEGSVSTLKIQRTQQEDSAVYLCASSQTGALRGNTEAFFGQGTRLTVV.